This T cell receptor beta chain originates from a study of blood T cell repertoires in COVID-19. The table came from immunoSEQ multiplex PCR; TCRdb's copy has only in-frame clones and leaves some out. The sample has roughly 190,000 clones; approximately 84% are singletons. Concerning this clone: At one end, the junction sequence differs from germline, possibly due to a read error.

The CDR3 length is 15 residues. CDR1 SSHAT and CDR2 FNYEAQ come from the germline V gene (reference sequence). Sequenced material: PBMCs or T cells enriched from blood (not recorded which). This chain links TRBV7-7 with TRBJ2-5, with 7 bases fitting TRBD2. This clonotype was obtained from a woman aged 25 to 39 who had recovered from COVID-19. CDR3 residues: CASSLGPSGQETQYF. For the CDR3, the DNA is TGTGCTAGCAGCTTAGGCCCTAGCGGTCAAGAGACCCAGTACTTC.